This T cell receptor (beta chain) was captured in a study of spatial heterogeneity in lung cancer. The time point: sample taken at primary tumor resection. Remarks on this clonotype: The target antigen is unknown.

Study-wide results and caveats: It was found that expanded intratumoral alpha and beta TCR counts tracked tumor mutation counts.

Each CDR3 protein is one row after TCRdb ran MiXCR on the 5' RACE reads. The table includes approximately 6,800 distinct CDR3 sequences, over 8.5% detected once. Germline loops: CDR1 MNHEY, CDR2 SVGEGT. CDR3 size: 12 residues. V dropped 4 bases and J dropped 6 bases, with 10 bases sitting between them. The chain couples TRBV6-2 or TRBV6-3 to TRBJ2-7, with D tentatively TRBD1 (5 bases). This receptor was obtained from a female donor with early-stage non-small cell lung cancer. The starting material was lung tumor tissue, obtained at surgery. Here the CDR3 reads CASSLTASEQYF. CDR3 DNA sequence: TGTGCCAGCAGTTTGACAGCCTCCGAGCAGTACTTC.